One sample yielded the 23 T cell receptor beta chains listed below, sequenced in a study of memory CD4+ T cells and cytomegalovirus serostatus. The sort gate was single viable CD3+CD4+CD8-CD45RO+ cells for memory CD4+ T cells. The assay was immunoSEQ multiplex PCR, and TCRdb's table has in-frame clones only and misses some. The sample shows over 50,000 clones, roughly 80% of them seen only once. Material: memory CD4+ T cells from blood. The receptors come from an adult in good health and CMV-seronegative.

This chain links TRBV9 with TRBJ2-3; D is perhaps TRBD2 (6 bases). There are 14 residues in the CDR3. Trimming took 3 bases from V and 3 from J, leaving 11 bases between them. Per the germline V gene, CDR1 is SGDLS and CDR2 is YYNGEE. The CDR3 bases are TGTGCCAGCAGCGGCGGGGTGGGGACAGATACGCAGTATTTT. This gives the protein CASSGGVGTDTQYF.

This chain connects TRBV6-5 to TRBJ1-2, with D maybe TRBD1 (5 bases). The CDR3 sequence is 15 residues long. Per germline, CDR1 MNHEY and CDR2 SVGAGI. Trimming left V 0 bases short and J 1 base short, with 9 bases between. The CDR3 bases are TGTGCCAGCAGTTACTCGCGGGGGTTTAACTATGGCTACACCTTC. As protein: CASSYSRGFNYGYTF.

The rearrangement uses TRBV2 and TRBJ1-2; 7 positions agree with TRBD1. V dropped 2 bases and J dropped 4; count of bases not matched to a gene: 4. The length of the CDR3 is 14 residues. Germline CDR1 SNHLY, CDR2 FYNNEI. CDR3 DNA sequence: TGTGCCAGCAGTGAAAGGGGGCCATCCTATGGCTACACCTTC. This codes for CASSERGPSYGYTF. Complete variable domain (other parts from reference TRBV2 and TRBJ1-2): EPEVTQTPSHQVTQMGQEVILRCVPISNHLYFYWYRQILGQKVEFLVSFYNNEISEKSEIFDDQFSVERPDGSNFTLKIRSTKLEDSAMYFCASSERGPSYGYTFGSGTRLTVV.

The V call is TRBV19, the J call TRBJ2-5, with D possibly TRBD1 on 5 matching bases. The CDR3 sequence is 19 residues long. Trimming pared 1 base from V and 4 bases from J, leaving 25 bases between. Per the germline V gene, CDR1 is LNHDA and CDR2 is SQIVND (reference sequence). The DNA of the CDR3 is TGTGCCAGTAGTATAGGTATCGCGGTTTACGGCCAGGGTGCAGAGACCCAGTACTTC. Protein product: CASSIGIAVYGQGAETQYF.

J is TRBJ2-7 and V is TRBV10-2; 9 nucleotides agree with TRBD2. V gave up 6 bases and J gave up 1 base; unmatched junction bases: 4. This CDR3 has 14 residues. CDR1 and CDR2 from the germline V gene are WSHSY and SAAADI. The CDR3 reads CASRQTSGSYEQYF. DNA of the CDR3: TGCGCCAGCAGGCAGACTAGCGGTTCCTACGAGCAGTACTTC.

This clone has just one count. V and J are TRBV5-6 and TRBJ1-2, with D hard to call. This CDR3 has 14 residues. The germline V and J ends were trimmed by 1 base and 5 bases, with 12 bases remaining between them. CDR1 and CDR2 (germline): SGHDT, YYEEEE. In DNA form, the CDR3 reads TGTGCCAGCAGCTTGTTCCCGGGAGGTTATGGCTACACCTTC. It yields the protein CASSLFPGGYGYTF.

This clone has a single count. At one of its ends the junction is not consistent with the germline gene, which may arise from a read error. J is TRBJ2-1 and V is TRBV5-1, with D perhaps TRBD1 (5 bases). Germline V gene sequence: CDR1 SGHRS, CDR2 YFSETQ. The CDR3 is 15 amino acids. Here the CDR3 DNA reads TGCACCAGCAGCTCGGAAGTTGGGGCCACCAATGAGCAGTTCTTC. This gives the protein CTSSSEVGATNEQFF.

The chain recombines TRBV10-3 with TRBJ2-1; tentative D call: TRBD2 (5 bases). Germline V gives CDR1 ENHRY, CDR2 SYGVKD. V lost 9 bases to trimming and J lost 0 bases, with 12 bases between them. CDR3 length: 14 residues. The CDR3, as DNA: TGTGCCATATCCGGGATCCGCTCCTACAATGAGCAGTTCTTC. Translation gives CAISGIRSYNEQFF.

This chain joins TRBV11-1 and TRBJ2-3, with D hard to call. This CDR3 comprises 11 residues. Trimming took off 3 bases at V and 3 bases at J, with 1 base between the two ends. Germline CDR1 SGHAT, CDR2 FQDESV (reference sequence). CDR3 amino acids: CASSLTDTQYF. The CDR3 nucleotides are TGTGCCAGCAGCTTGACAGATACGCAGTATTTT.

V and J are TRBV15 and TRBJ1-1, with D tentatively TRBD1 (5 bases). Germline V gene data show CDR1 as LNHNV and CDR2 as YYDKDF (reference sequence). Between the trimmed V and J ends, which lost 3 bases and 5 bases, there was a span of 10 bases. This CDR3 region has 13 residues. CDR3 in amino acids: CATSSGGETEAFF. The DNA of the CDR3 is TGTGCCACCAGCAGCGGGGGTGAGACTGAAGCTTTCTTT.

The CDR3 protein is CASSYGGPPYNSPLHF. The CDR3 bases are TGTGCCAGCAGTTACGGCGGTCCCCCCTATAATTCACCCCTCCACTTT. The V gene is TRBV6-6, the J gene TRBJ1-6; D not resolved. CDR1 is MNHNY and CDR2 is SVGAGI in the germline V gene (reference sequence). V lost 2 bases to trimming and J lost 2 bases, with 10 bases between them. The CDR3 totals 16 residues.

This chain joins TRBV29-1 and TRBJ2-7; 13 bases fit TRBD2. The CDR3 runs 16 residues. V shed 5 bases, J shed 5 bases, and the junction held 12 bases outside the gene matches. Germline V lookup: CDR1 SQVTM, CDR2 ANQGSEA. The DNA for the CDR3 is TGCAGCGTTCCCAACCCACTAGCGGGAGGGCTCGACGAGCAGTACTTC. Encoded protein: CSVPNPLAGGLDEQYF.

This chain links TRBV5-1 with TRBJ2-7, with 8 bases aligning to TRBD1. Germline lookup yields CDR1 SGHRS and CDR2 YFSETQ. Trimming removed 1 base from V and 3 bases from J; junction bases left unmatched: 3. The CDR3 is made up of 14 amino acids. The CDR3 DNA sequence: TGCGCCAGCAGCTTGAACGGACAGGGCTACGAGCAGTACTTC. Its translation is CASSLNGQGYEQYF. Variable domain in full (rest from reference TRBV5-1 and TRBJ2-7): KAGVTQTPRYLIKTRGQQVTLSCSPISGHRSVSWYQQTPGQGLQFLFEYFSETQRNKGNFPGRFSGRQFSNSRSEMNVSTLELGDSALYLCASSLNGQGYEQYFGPGTRLTVT.

The CDR3 DNA follows: TGTGCCAGCAGGACGGGACAAGACCCAGATACGCAGTATTTT. Its protein is CASRTGQDPDTQYF. The genes are TRBV2 and TRBJ2-3; the D gene is possibly TRBD1 (6 bases). Germline CDR1 reads SNHLY; CDR2 reads FYNNEI. V was trimmed by 6 bases and J by 4 bases, leaving 14 bases between them. The CDR3 runs to 14 residues.

The chain carries TRBV11-3 and TRBJ2-7; TRBD2 matches 9 bases. V dropped 5 bases and J dropped 6; count of bases not matched to a gene: 5. Germline V gives CDR1 SGHNT, CDR2 YENEEA. The CDR3 has 13 amino acids. The CDR3 nucleotides are TGTGCCAGCAGCCCGGGACTAGCCGGCGAGCAGTACTTC. Translation: CASSPGLAGEQYF.

This clone has just a few counts. The chain links TRBV28 to TRBJ1-6, with 11 bases that match TRBD1. Germline lookup yields CDR1 MDHEN and CDR2 SYDVKM. The V segment lost 7 bases and the J segment 4 bases; nucleotides outside the gene matches: 3. The CDR3 has 15 amino acids. The CDR3 loop is CASTGTGGYNSPLHF. The CDR3 region has the DNA TGTGCCAGCACCGGGACAGGGGGATATAATTCACCCCTCCACTTT. Based on the CDR3 plus reference TRBV28 and TRBJ1-6, the full variable domain is DVKVTQSSRYLVKRTGEKVFLECVQDMDHENMFWYRQDPGLGLRLIYFSYDVKMKEKGDIPEGYSVSREKKERFSLILESASTNQTSMYLCASTGTGGYNSPLHFGNGTRLTVT.

The CDR3 is CASSEEETQYF. DNA for the CDR3: TGTGCCAGCAGTGAAGAGGAGACCCAGTACTTC. The chain has TRBV6-1 and TRBJ2-5; no firm D call. V lost 1 base and J 5 bases, leaving 2 bases between the germline ends. This CDR3 comprises 11 residues. Germline V lookup: CDR1 MNHNS, CDR2 SASEGT.

This clone was recorded once. The chain recombines TRBV5-1 with TRBJ2-3; TRBD1 is a possible D gene (6 bases). This CDR3 region has 13 residues. Germline V gene lookup returns CDR1 SGHRS and CDR2 YFSETQ. V lost 6 bases and J 2 bases, leaving 10 bases between the germline ends. The CDR3 DNA is TGCGCCAGCACTTACAGGGACACAGATACGCAGTATTTT. As protein: CASTYRDTDTQYF.

The V gene is TRBV6-6, the J gene TRBJ1-5, with a weak D call TRBD1 (6 bases). V was clipped by 1 base and J by 7 bases, with 14 bases between them. Germline V gene lookup returns CDR1 MNHNY and CDR2 SVGAGI (reference sequence). This CDR3 is built from 15 residues. As DNA, the CDR3 is TGTGCCAGCAGTTACTGGGGGGGCCAGGGGCAGCCCCAGCATTTT. Its protein is CASSYWGGQGQPQHF.

Points on this clone: One end of the junction varies from germline; a read error may be responsible. The chain links TRBV6-6 to TRBJ1-6, with 10 bases aligning to TRBD1. Germline V lookup: CDR1 MNHNY, CDR2 SVGAGI (reference sequence). This CDR3 contains 11 residues. The CDR3 DNA reads TGTGCCAGCAGCCCGGGACAGGGGCAGAACTTT. It is translated as CASSPGQGQNF.

This chain joins TRBV5-1 and TRBJ2-1; D gene ambiguous. Trimming shortened V by 5 bases and J by 8 bases, and 14 bases separated the two germline ends. CDR1 SGHRS and CDR2 YFSETQ come from the germline V gene. There are 13 residues in the CDR3. The CDR3 protein is CASRELSWDEQFF. The CDR3 bases are TGCGCCAGCAGGGAACTCTCATGGGATGAGCAGTTCTTC.

Only one count was recorded for this clone. The genes are TRBV25-1 and TRBJ1-6, with 9 bases that match TRBD1. With V trimmed by 3 bases and J by 7 bases, 4 bases remained unmatched. Germline V gene sequence: CDR1 MGHDK, CDR2 SYGVNS. The CDR3 extends over 15 amino acids. The CDR3 is CASSDDRGLNSPLHF. DNA for the CDR3: TGTGCCAGCAGTGACGACAGGGGGTTGAATTCACCCCTCCACTTT.

The chain carries TRBV19 and TRBJ2-3; D assignment may be TRBD1 or TRBD2 (6 bases each). Trimming left V 9 bases short and J 0 bases short, with 22 bases between. CDR3 length: 17 residues. Germline loops: CDR1 LNHDA, CDR2 SQIVND (reference sequence). The CDR3 loop reads CASKPRHAGQSTDTQYF. The CDR3 DNA sequence: TGTGCCAGCAAGCCACGGCATGCGGGACAAAGCACAGATACGCAGTATTTT.